These 10 T cell receptor beta chains came from one sample sequenced in a study of blood T cell repertoires in COVID-19. TCRdb's table, derived via immunoSEQ multiplex PCR, lists solely in-frame clones and lacks some. The sample carries about 94,000 clones, roughly 84% recorded once. The sequenced sample was peripheral blood. The receptors come from a man in his 60s with acute or convalescent COVID-19.

This chain connects TRBV7-2 to TRBJ1-1; D perhaps matches TRBD1 (6 bases). The V gene lost 0 bases and the J gene lost 5 bases, with 19 bases spanning the gap. The CDR3 extends over 17 amino acids. Germline values: CDR1 SGHTA, CDR2 FQGNSA. For the CDR3, the DNA is TGTGCCAGCAGCTTAGCGATCGGGGGGCGAGGGGATACTGAAGCTTTCTTT. It codes for CASSLAIGGRGDTEAFF.

The rearrangement joins TRBV4-3 to TRBJ2-1; 15 positions match TRBD2. Germline CDR1 and CDR2: LGHNA and YSLEER. The CDR3 is 19 residues long. The trim removed 4 bases at V and 0 bases at J, leaving 7 bases unmatched. This CDR3 reads CASSPGTSGGTSSYNEQFF. Written as DNA, the CDR3 is TGCGCCAGCAGCCCGGGGACTAGCGGGGGGACTAGCTCCTACAATGAGCAGTTCTTC.

The rearrangement uses TRBV6-2 or TRBV6-3 and TRBJ1-6; D is ambiguous. V lost 2 bases, J lost 9 bases, and 14 bases lay in between. The CDR3 covers 15 residues. Germline CDR1 MNHEY, CDR2 SVGEGT. The CDR3 sequence: CASSYDLGSFSPLHF. CDR3 nucleotides: TGTGCCAGCAGTTACGATCTAGGGAGTTTTTCACCCCTCCACTTT.

The rearrangement uses TRBV30 and TRBJ2-1, with D maybe TRBD2 (5 bases). Germline lookup yields CDR1 GTSNPN and CDR2 SVGIG (reference sequence). The V and J ends lost 7 bases and 5 bases respectively, with 9 bases between them. This CDR3 comprises 11 residues. Written as DNA, the CDR3 is TGTGCCTTTGACGGGGACAATGAGCAGTTCTTC. Translation gives CAFDGDNEQFF.

This clone has a single count. The chain uses TRBV18 and TRBJ1-2; 8 bases match TRBD1. Germline V gene lookup returns CDR1 KGHSH and CDR2 LQKENI. This CDR3 contains 17 residues. V lost 0 bases, J lost 8 bases, and 14 bases stayed unmatched. The CDR3 spells CASSPPSGDRYGKGYTF. For the CDR3, the DNA is TGTGCCAGCTCACCACCTTCGGGGGACAGGTATGGAAAAGGCTACACCTTC.

The chain joins TRBV6-5 to TRBJ1-2; possible D gene TRBD1, 5 bases. The ends were cut back, 8 bases at V and 5 bases at J, with 18 bases in the middle. The CDR3 has 14 amino acids. Germline V gives CDR1 MNHEY, CDR2 SVGAGI. This CDR3 is CASQGGAPLYGYTF. CDR3 nucleotides: TGTGCCAGCCAAGGAGGGGCCCCACTTTATGGCTACACCTTC.

V and J are TRBV9 and TRBJ2-1, with D perhaps TRBD1 (7 bases). V was trimmed by 4 bases and J by 8 bases, leaving 22 bases between them. Germline V gene data show CDR1 as SGDLS and CDR2 as YYNGEE. The length of the CDR3 is 16 residues. This CDR3 is CASSPGGGHTSDEQFF. CDR3 DNA sequence: TGTGCCAGCAGCCCCGGAGGGGGCCACACGTCCGATGAGCAGTTCTTC.

The chain is built from TRBV12-3 or TRBV12-4 and TRBJ1-1, with no clear D. Trimming removed 3 bases from V and 5 bases from J, with 10 bases in between. The CDR3 loop spans 13 amino acids. The CDR3 spells CASSFNGRTEAFF. Written as DNA, the CDR3 is TGTGCCAGCAGTTTTAACGGGAGGACTGAAGCTTTCTTT.

The rearrangement links TRBV7-9 to TRBJ2-7; perhaps TRBD1 as D (5 bases). Trimming left V 3 bases short and J 4 bases short, with 7 bases between. Germline V gene data show CDR1 as SEHNR and CDR2 as FQNEAQ (reference sequence). This CDR3 is 12 amino acids long. The CDR3 protein is CASSLTVYEQYF. CDR3 nucleotide sequence: TGTGCCAGCAGCTTGACAGTATACGAGCAGTACTTC.

The gene calls are TRBV19 and TRBJ2-7; possible D gene TRBD2, 6 bases. Trimming pared 0 bases from V and 4 bases from J, leaving 13 bases between. The germline V gene has CDR1 LNHDA and CDR2 SQIVND (reference sequence). The CDR3 is 15 residues long. CDR3 loop: CASSIEGSGKYEQYF. Here the CDR3 DNA reads TGTGCCAGTAGTATAGAGGGTAGCGGCAAATACGAGCAGTACTTC.